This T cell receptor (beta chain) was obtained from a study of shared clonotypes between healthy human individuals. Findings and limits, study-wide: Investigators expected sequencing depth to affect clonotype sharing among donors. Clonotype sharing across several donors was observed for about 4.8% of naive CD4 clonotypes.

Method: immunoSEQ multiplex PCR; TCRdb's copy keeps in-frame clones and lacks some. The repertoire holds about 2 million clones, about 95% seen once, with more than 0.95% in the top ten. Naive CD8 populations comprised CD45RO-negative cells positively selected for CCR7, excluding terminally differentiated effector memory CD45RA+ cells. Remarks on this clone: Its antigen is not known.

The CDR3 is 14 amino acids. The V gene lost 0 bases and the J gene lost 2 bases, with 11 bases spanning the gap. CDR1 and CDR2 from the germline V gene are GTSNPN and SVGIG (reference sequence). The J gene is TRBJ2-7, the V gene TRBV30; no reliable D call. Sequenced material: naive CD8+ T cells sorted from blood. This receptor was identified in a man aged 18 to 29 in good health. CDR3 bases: TGTGCCTGGAGTGTATCAGGCTGGACCTACGAGCAGTACTTC. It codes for CAWSVSGWTYEQYF.